This T cell receptor (beta chain) was recorded in a study of cytomegalovirus exposure and HLA in healthy donors. The PCR ran on 60 Vbeta and 13 Jbeta primers. The method was immunoSEQ multiplex PCR; TCRdb's version includes in-frame clones alone and lacks a portion of them. Here the sample spans around 170,000 clones, about 78% being singletons. Study results and limitations: Beyond CMV serostatus, there was no information to go on about immune exposure. CMV antigen specificity was confirmed in vitro for three CMV-associated chains.

Of note for this clone: Its specificity is not known.

The clonotype comes from a male donor in good health and CMV-seronegative. What was sequenced was PBMCs.

This CDR3 is CASSPRPGHMIYGYTF. Written as DNA, the CDR3 is TGTGCCAGCAGTCCTCGACCGGGACACATGATCTATGGCTACACCTTC. The chain carries TRBV28 and TRBJ1-2, with a weak D call TRBD1 (6 bases). Between the trimmed V and J ends, which lost 5 bases and 4 bases, there was a span of 20 bases. Germline values: CDR1 MDHEN, CDR2 SYDVKM. The CDR3 spans 16 residues.